This TCR beta chain came from a study of blood T cell repertoires in COVID-19 (dated by TCRdb to the early 2020s). Regarding the complete study: The collaborator samples originated in the United States, Italy and Spain and spanned the acute and convalescent phases of COVID-19. The samples were drawn from the first 160 participants of the ongoing ImmuneRACE study and from roughly 1,300 subjects provided by 6 global collaborators. The prospective study material was composed of cDNA or gDNA derived from T cells, B-cell-depleted T cells, or PBMCs. The repertoires were released in a freely available public database intended as a resource for research on the immune response to SARS-CoV-2. Sample metadata almost always included a de-identified subject ID, COVID-19 status, age in years and sex. Where HLA class I and class II types were available, the types were taken from metadata supplied by the sample provider, not from assay-based typing. Subjects who had been exposed to COVID-19, were actively infected with it, or had recovered from it provided the deeply sampled blood TCRbeta repertoires that made up the dataset.

Only one count was recorded for this clone. Which antigen it targets is not known. Base qualities are not at hand, and no much larger clone is one base apart. The CDR3 goes from the cysteine to the phenylalanine over 13 residues. Only the CDR3 region is kept as DNA, spanning 39 bases read in frame from base 1. Sequences MNHEY (CDR1) and SVGAGI (CDR2) are obtained from the germline V gene. Clipping removes 10 bases from V and 7 bases from J, with 9 as the unmatched junction base count. Beyond this particular receptor, the publication reports: The quantity of clinical and demographic metadata differed by source and by participant and was supplied without curation.

Enrolling through a virtual design, the prospective study's participants ranged in age from roughly 18 to 95 years and lived across roughly 24 United States geographic areas. In the prospective study, cohorts were assigned on the basis of participant-reported clinical history obtained from a screening survey and a study questionnaire. ImmuneRACE Cohort 3 recovered participants were defined by two consecutive negative NP/OP PCR tests, healthcare professional clearance, or symptom resolution. Each participant in the prospective study had whole blood, serum and a nasopharyngeal or oropharyngeal swab collected by mobile phlebotomists. Prospective study participants could optionally give additional blood draws and questionnaires over an approximately two-month period. Before DNA extraction, blood samples from the prospective study were shipped at room temperature or frozen. The immunoSEQ Assay, a bias-controlled multiplex PCR, was used to amplify TCRbeta CDR3 regions from genomic DNA. As for the original processing: The number of nucleated cells in each sample was estimated by amplification of reference gene primers within the assay. Sequence reads were collapsed and filtered to measure the absolute abundance of every unique TCRbeta CDR3 rearrangement. For each sample, productive Simpson clonality was calculated as the square root of Simpson's diversity index across productive rearrangements. TCRdb carries this immuneACCESS record with in-frame sequences only. Its versions omit some clonotypes, under half of them owing to an unresolved V gene in the studies checked, with the rest unexplained. Clone size and the V and J calls come from that table; the DNA yielded D and trimming. The sample table holds roughly 170,000 clones, of which about 72% were seen once. Clones ranked in the top ten supply approximately 15% of the sample.

The chain is assembled from TRBV6-5 and TRBJ1-4, with 7 bases aligning to TRBD1. The sample taken for sequencing was PBMCs or T cells enriched from blood (not recorded which). This sequence was found in a woman aged 50 to 60 who had recovered from COVID-19. The DNA sequence is as follows: TGTGCCACGATCGACAGGGTAATTGAAAAACTGTTTTTT. Translated, it gives CATIDRVIEKLFF.